Included here is one TCR beta chain sequence, with context. These data come from a study of sequential checkpoint blockade in melanoma. Described treatment: randomized to nivolumab then ipilimumab (arm A) or the reverse (arm B). The table came from immunoSEQ multiplex PCR; TCRdb's copy has only in-frame clones and leaves some out. The data show about 22,000 clones, roughly 80% seen once. This specimen consisted of CD8+ T cells sorted from blood (inferred from file names), obtained from a patient given nivolumab and ipilimumab in sequence. The sequence came from a human donor with melanoma.

The CDR3 DNA follows: TGCGCCAGCAGCCAAGGACTTTGGACGGGAATAAGGGGGAGATCCTACAATGAGCAGTTCTTC. This encodes CASSQGLWTGIRGRSYNEQFF. The chain carries TRBV4-3 and TRBJ2-1, with D possibly TRBD1 on 6 matching bases. The CDR3 has 21 residues. V lost 1 base to trimming and J lost 1 base, with 26 bases between them. CDR1 and CDR2 (germline): LGHNA, YSLEER.